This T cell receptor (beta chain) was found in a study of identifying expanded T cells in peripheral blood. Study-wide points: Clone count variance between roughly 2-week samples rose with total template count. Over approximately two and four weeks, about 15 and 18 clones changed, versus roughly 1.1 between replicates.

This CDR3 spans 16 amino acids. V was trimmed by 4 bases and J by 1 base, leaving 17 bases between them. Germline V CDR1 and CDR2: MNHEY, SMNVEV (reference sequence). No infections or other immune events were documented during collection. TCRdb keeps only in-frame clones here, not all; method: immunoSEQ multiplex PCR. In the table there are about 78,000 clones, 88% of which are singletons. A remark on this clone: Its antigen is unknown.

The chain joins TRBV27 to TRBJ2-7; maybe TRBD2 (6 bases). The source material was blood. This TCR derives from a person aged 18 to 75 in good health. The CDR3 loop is CASSSPSLRGSYEQYF. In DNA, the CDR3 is TGTGCCAGCAGTTCCCCGTCCCTACGGGGGTCCTACGAGCAGTACTTC.